These T cell receptor beta chains were read from a single sample in a study of blood T cell repertoires in COVID-19. The table came from immunoSEQ multiplex PCR; TCRdb's copy has only in-frame clones and leaves some out. There are about 200,000 clones in the sample; roughly 80% occur only once, and over 9.5% lies in the top ten. Sequencing input: peripheral blood. The receptors stem from a woman of 80 years or more with acute or convalescent COVID-19. CDR3s include the opening cysteine and the closing phenylalanine or tryptophan. D genes are given only for firm matches. The size of a clone is reported for some rows only, either as once, few or many, or as a class for expanded clones.

V gene,D gene,J gene,clone size,CDR3 protein,CDR3 DNA
TRBV2,-,TRBJ1-2,few,CASSQEREYGYTF,TGTGCCAGCAGTCAAGAAAGGGAGTATGGCTACACCTTC
TRBV5-1,TRBD2,TRBJ2-3,-,CASSNGLAGGLARITDTQYF,TGCGCCAGCAGTAATGGACTAGCGGGGGGGTTGGCTCGAATCACAGATACGCAGTATTTT
TRBV7-2,-,TRBJ1-2,-,CASSLMFGAQGYGYTF,TGTGCCAGCAGCTTGATGTTTGGGGCACAGGGCTATGGCTACACCTTC
TRBV7-8,-,TRBJ1-5,-,CASSPGRGQPQHF,TGTGCCAGCAGTCCAGGGCGGGGTCAGCCCCAGCATTTT
TRBV28,TRBD2,TRBJ2-7,-,CASSLLAGGPGEQYF,TGTGCCAGCAGTTTACTCGCGGGAGGGCCAGGCGAGCAGTACTTC
TRBV29-1,TRBD1,TRBJ2-2,-,CSAGPGQGATGELFF,TGCAGCGCGGGACCGGGACAGGGGGCAACCGGGGAGCTGTTTTTT
TRBV11-2,-,TRBJ1-2,-,CASRTTGLYGYTF,TGTGCCAGCAGAACTACAGGGCTTTATGGCTACACCTTC
TRBV3-1/TRBV3-2,-,TRBJ1-4,-,CASSLTTNEKLFF,TGTGCCAGCAGCCTCACAACTAATGAAAAACTGTTTTTT
TRBV18,-,TRBJ2-7,-,CASSPPIDLGGEQYF,TGTGCCAGCTCACCACCGATAGATCTTGGAGGCGAGCAGTACTTC
TRBV7-2,TRBD1,TRBJ1-2,-,CASSQQTGGQNGYTF,TGTGCCAGCAGCCAACAGACAGGGGGCCAAAATGGCTACACCTTC
TRBV5-1,TRBD1,TRBJ1-2,-,CASSLTGTGPPRYGYTF,TGCGCCAGCAGCTTGACCGGGACAGGTCCCCCGCGATATGGCTACACCTTC
TRBV6-6,-,TRBJ1-5,-,CASSLTDISNQPQHF,TGTGCCAGCAGTCTAACAGATATTAGCAATCAGCCCCAGCATTTT
TRBV7-8,TRBD2,TRBJ2-2,few,CASSLATSSSTGELFF,TGTGCCAGCAGCTTAGCGACTAGCTCGTCCACCGGGGAGCTGTTTTTT
TRBV5-1,TRBD2,TRBJ2-5,-,CASSSGTSGRVQETQYF,TGCGCCAGCAGCTCCGGGACTAGCGGGAGGGTCCAAGAGACCCAGTACTTC
TRBV18,TRBD1,TRBJ1-2,-,CASSLDRGIDYGYTF,TGTGCCAGCTCACTAGACAGGGGGATCGACTATGGCTACACCTTC
TRBV12-3/TRBV12-4,-,TRBJ2-5,-,CASSLALATQYF,TGTGCCAGCAGTTTAGCACTAGCGACCCAGTACTTC
TRBV14,TRBD1,TRBJ1-1,-,CASSQDPRRGPHTEAFF,TGTGCCAGCAGCCAAGATCCCCGCAGGGGGCCACACACTGAAGCTTTCTTT
TRBV24-1,-,TRBJ2-2,-,CATSWGVGTANTGELFF,TGTGCCACCAGTTGGGGGGTGGGCACCGCGAACACCGGGGAGCTGTTTTTT
TRBV21-1,-,TRBJ1-4,once,CASSKSGRETNEKLFF,TGTGCCAGCAGCAAATCGGGGCGGGAAACTAATGAAAAACTGTTTTTT
TRBV11-2,TRBD1,TRBJ1-1,many,CASSSTTGDTEAFF,TGTGCCAGCAGCTCCACGACAGGGGACACTGAAGCTTTCTTT
TRBV7-3,-,TRBJ2-7,-,CASSLGSGSSYEQYF,TGTGCCAGCAGCTTAGGTAGCGGCAGCTCCTACGAGCAGTACTTC
TRBV29-1,TRBD1,TRBJ2-1,-,CSVTPTGTGAYNEQFF,TGCAGCGTTACCCCCACCGGGACAGGGGCCTACAATGAGCAGTTCTTC